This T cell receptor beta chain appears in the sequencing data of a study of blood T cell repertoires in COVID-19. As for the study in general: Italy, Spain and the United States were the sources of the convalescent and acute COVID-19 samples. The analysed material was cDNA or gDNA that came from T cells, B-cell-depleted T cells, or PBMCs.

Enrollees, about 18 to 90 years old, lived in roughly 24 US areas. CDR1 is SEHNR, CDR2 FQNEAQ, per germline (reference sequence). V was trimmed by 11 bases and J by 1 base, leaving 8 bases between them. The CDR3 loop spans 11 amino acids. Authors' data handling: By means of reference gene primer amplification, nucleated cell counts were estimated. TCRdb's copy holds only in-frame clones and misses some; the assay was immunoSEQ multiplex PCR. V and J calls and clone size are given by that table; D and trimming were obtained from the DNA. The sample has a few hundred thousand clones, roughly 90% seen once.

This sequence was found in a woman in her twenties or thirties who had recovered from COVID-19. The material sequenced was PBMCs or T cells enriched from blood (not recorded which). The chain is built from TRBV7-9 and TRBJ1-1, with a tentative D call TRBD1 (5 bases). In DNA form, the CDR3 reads TGTGCCCCCGGGGGGAACACTGAAGCTTTCTTT. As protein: CAPGGNTEAFF.